The T cell receptor beta chain described here comes from a study of lymphopenia after photon versus proton radiotherapy. The study, taken as a whole, reports: Photon-treated patients lost naive T cells and TCR diversity; proton-treated stayed stable.

Libraries were prepared by immunoSEQ multiplex PCR; TCRdb keeps only in-frame clonotypes and omits some of them. In the table there are some 17,000 clones, roughly 84% of which are singletons. In regard to this clone: Its antigen is currently unknown.

This TCR derives from a man between 65 and 80 years old with pancreatic cancer. Sequences were derived from peripheral blood, sampled from a patient treated with proton-based radiotherapy.

Here the CDR3 reads CASSLLTGLNEQFF. In nucleotides, the CDR3 is TGTGCCAGCAGCTTACTTACGGGGCTCAATGAGCAGTTCTTC. The chain carries TRBV7-6 and TRBJ2-1, with D perhaps TRBD1 or TRBD2 (5 bases each). CDR1 and CDR2 (germline): SGHVS, FNYEAQ. The CDR3 is 14 amino acids. V was trimmed by 2 bases and J by 6 bases, leaving 11 bases between them. Full variable domain (outside the CDR3, taken from reference TRBV7-6 and TRBJ2-1): GAGVSQSPRYKVTKRGQDVALRCDPISGHVSLYWYRQALGQGPEFLTYFNYEAQQDKSGLPNDRFSAERPEGSISTLTIQRTEQRDSAMYRCASSLLTGLNEQFFGPGTRLTVL.